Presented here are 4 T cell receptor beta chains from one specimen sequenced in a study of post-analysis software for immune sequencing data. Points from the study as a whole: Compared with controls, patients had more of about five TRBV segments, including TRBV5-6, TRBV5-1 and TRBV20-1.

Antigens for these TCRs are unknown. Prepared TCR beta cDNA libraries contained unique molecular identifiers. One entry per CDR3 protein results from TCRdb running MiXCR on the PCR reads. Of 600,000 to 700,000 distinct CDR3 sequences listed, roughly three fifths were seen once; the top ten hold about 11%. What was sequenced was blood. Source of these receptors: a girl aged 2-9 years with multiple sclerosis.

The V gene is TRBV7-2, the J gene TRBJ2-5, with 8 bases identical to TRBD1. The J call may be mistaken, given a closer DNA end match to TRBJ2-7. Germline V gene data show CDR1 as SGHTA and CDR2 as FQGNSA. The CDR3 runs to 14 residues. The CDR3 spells CASSPLMTGDEQYF. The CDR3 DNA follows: TGTGCCAGCAGCCCACTGATGACAGGGGACGAGCAGTACTTC.

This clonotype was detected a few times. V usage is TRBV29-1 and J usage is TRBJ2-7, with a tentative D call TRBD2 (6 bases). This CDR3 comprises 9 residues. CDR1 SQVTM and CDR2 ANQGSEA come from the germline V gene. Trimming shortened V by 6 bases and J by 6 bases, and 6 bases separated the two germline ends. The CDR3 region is CSVAGEQYF. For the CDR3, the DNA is TGCAGCGTAGCGGGCGAGCAGTACTTC.

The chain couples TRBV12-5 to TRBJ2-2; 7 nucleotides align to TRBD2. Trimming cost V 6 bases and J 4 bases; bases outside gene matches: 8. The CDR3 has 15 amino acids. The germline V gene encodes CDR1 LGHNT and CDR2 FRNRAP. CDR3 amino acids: CASGPRTRGTGELFF. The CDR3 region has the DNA TGTGCTAGTGGGCCCCGGACTAGAGGCACCGGGGAGCTGTTTTTT. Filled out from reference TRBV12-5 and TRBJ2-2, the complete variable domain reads DARVTQTPRHKVTEMGQEVTMRCQPILGHNTVFWYRQTMMQGLELLAYFRNRAPLDDSGMPKDRFSAEMPDATLATLKIQPSEPRDSAVYFCASGPRTRGTGELFFGEGSRLTVL.

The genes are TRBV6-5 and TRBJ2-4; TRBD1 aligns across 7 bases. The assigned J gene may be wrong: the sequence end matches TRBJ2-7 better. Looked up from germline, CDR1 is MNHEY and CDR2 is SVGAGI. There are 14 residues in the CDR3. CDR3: CASRDTDRPFEQYF. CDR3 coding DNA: TGTGCCAGCAGGGACACGGACAGGCCCTTCGAGCAGTACTTC.